Listed below are T cell receptor beta chains from one sample, sequenced in a study of lung T cells in sarcoidosis with Löfgren's syndrome. TCRdb re-called the reads with MiXCR, one entry per CDR3 protein. The data hold 60,000 or so distinct CDR3 sequences, with about 20% observed a single time. The sequenced sample was CD4+ T cells from PBMCs. The receptor source for this set is a human donor with sarcoidosis (Löfgren's syndrome or another form), or a control subject (not recorded which). Both conserved end residues are part of each CDR3. Each record gives: J gene, V gene, D gene, clone size, CDR3 DNA, CDR3 protein. The D gene is left open where the match is weak. The listing skips clone size in some rows; elsewhere it reads once, few, many or a size class.

j_call: TRBJ1-3
v_call: TRBV18
d_call: -
clone_size: -
cdr3_nt: TGTGCCAGCTCACCACTTCGGGGGCACAACTCTGGAAACACCATATATTTT
cdr3_aa: CASSPLRGHNSGNTIYF

j_call: TRBJ1-6
v_call: TRBV7-9
d_call: TRBD1
clone_size: many
cdr3_nt: TGTGCCAGCAGCATAGGGACAGGGGGCTCTTTGGCCCTCCACTTT
cdr3_aa: CASSIGTGGSLALHF

j_call: TRBJ1-5
v_call: TRBV4-1
d_call: -
clone_size: many
cdr3_nt: TGCGCCAGCAGCCAAGACCCAGGGATTCAGCCCCAGCATTTT
cdr3_aa: CASSQDPGIQPQHF

j_call: TRBJ2-1
v_call: TRBV7-9
d_call: TRBD2
clone_size: many
cdr3_nt: TGTGCCAGCAGCTTAGCTTCCCTAGCGGGAAAGCTTAACAATGAGCAGTTCTTC
cdr3_aa: CASSLASLAGKLNNEQFF

j_call: TRBJ2-1
v_call: TRBV7-2
d_call: TRBD2
clone_size: -
cdr3_nt: TGTGCCAGCAGCCCCTCCCGGACTAGCGGGGGGGCGGTCGAGCAGTTCTTC
cdr3_aa: CASSPSRTSGGAVEQFF

j_call: TRBJ1-6
v_call: TRBV20-1
d_call: -
clone_size: many
cdr3_nt: TGCAGTGCTAGAGATAGTCGTGTTGGAGGACAGAATTCACCCCTCCACTTT
cdr3_aa: CSARDSRVGGQNSPLHF

j_call: TRBJ2-1
v_call: TRBV7-9
d_call: TRBD2
clone_size: few
cdr3_nt: TGTGCCAGCAGCGTAAGCGGGAGCTGGTCCTACAATGAGCAGTTCTTC
cdr3_aa: CASSVSGSWSYNEQFF

j_call: TRBJ1-2
v_call: TRBV20-1
d_call: TRBD1
clone_size: many
cdr3_nt: TGCAGTGCTTGGACAGGGACTGGCTACACCTTC
cdr3_aa: CSAWTGTGYTF

j_call: TRBJ1-5
v_call: TRBV5-6
d_call: -
clone_size: few
cdr3_nt: TGTGCCAGCAGCCGACGGAATAGCAATCAGCCCCAGCATTTT
cdr3_aa: CASSRRNSNQPQHF

j_call: TRBJ2-3
v_call: TRBV24-1
d_call: -
clone_size: many
cdr3_nt: TGTGCCACCAGTGACCCAGGGATTAGCGATACGCAGTATTTT
cdr3_aa: CATSDPGISDTQYF

j_call: TRBJ1-3
v_call: TRBV2
d_call: -
clone_size: many
cdr3_nt: TGTGCCAGCAGTGAAGCGCGGGCCTCTGGAAACACCATATATTTT
cdr3_aa: CASSEARASGNTIYF

j_call: TRBJ2-1
v_call: TRBV28
d_call: -
clone_size: many
cdr3_nt: TGTGCCAGCGGTCGAGCAGGAATCTACAATGAGCAGTTCTTC
cdr3_aa: CASGRAGIYNEQFF

j_call: TRBJ1-4
v_call: TRBV29-1
d_call: -
clone_size: -
cdr3_nt: TGCAGCGTTTTTCAGGGAAAACTGTTTTTT
cdr3_aa: CSVFQGKLFF

j_call: TRBJ1-1
v_call: TRBV9
d_call: -
clone_size: -
cdr3_nt: TGTGCCAGCAGCCCATACAGGAACACTGAAGCTTTCTTT
cdr3_aa: CASSPYRNTEAFF

j_call: TRBJ2-7
v_call: TRBV28
d_call: TRBD2
clone_size: many
cdr3_nt: TGTGCCAGCAGTTTAATAGCGGGAGTACACGAGCAGTACTTC
cdr3_aa: CASSLIAGVHEQYF

j_call: TRBJ1-1
v_call: TRBV20-1
d_call: TRBD1
clone_size: -
cdr3_nt: TGCAGTGCTGTTAACAGGGGAAACACTGGAGCTTTCTTT
cdr3_aa: CSAVNRGNTGAFF

j_call: TRBJ2-1
v_call: TRBV28
d_call: TRBD2
clone_size: many
cdr3_nt: TGTGCCAGCAGTCCGGCGGGAGCGCAGTTCTTC
cdr3_aa: CASSPAGAQFF

j_call: TRBJ1-5
v_call: TRBV18
d_call: TRBD1
clone_size: few
cdr3_nt: TGTGCCAGCTCACCAGAGACAGGGGCTCAGCCCCAGCATTTT
cdr3_aa: CASSPETGAQPQHF

j_call: TRBJ1-5
v_call: TRBV28
d_call: -
clone_size: many
cdr3_nt: TGTGCCAGCATCCCGTTCCTTAATCAGCCCCAGCATTTT
cdr3_aa: CASIPFLNQPQHF

j_call: TRBJ2-2
v_call: TRBV5-1
d_call: -
clone_size: -
cdr3_nt: TGCGCCAGCAGCTTTCAGCCGGGGGAACCCGGGGAGCTGTTTTTT
cdr3_aa: CASSFQPGEPGELFF

j_call: TRBJ2-7
v_call: TRBV7-2
d_call: -
clone_size: -
cdr3_nt: TGTGCCAGCAGCTCCGTAAGCGGAGGCTCCTACGAGCAGTACTTC
cdr3_aa: CASSSVSGGSYEQYF

j_call: TRBJ1-2
v_call: TRBV19
d_call: -
clone_size: few
cdr3_nt: TGTGCCAGTAGTGCCGGGGGTAACTATGGCTACACCTTC
cdr3_aa: CASSAGGNYGYTF

j_call: TRBJ2-1
v_call: TRBV20-1
d_call: TRBD1
clone_size: many
cdr3_nt: TGCAGTGCACGCAACCGGGACAGAAGTTACAATGAGCAGTTCTTC
cdr3_aa: CSARNRDRSYNEQFF

j_call: TRBJ2-1
v_call: TRBV2
d_call: -
clone_size: few
cdr3_nt: TGTGCCAGCAGTGGGCAGCGAGGGAATGAGCAGTTCTTC
cdr3_aa: CASSGQRGNEQFF

j_call: TRBJ1-5
v_call: TRBV19
d_call: TRBD1
clone_size: -
cdr3_nt: TGTGCCACCTCCCGGGACAGTCATCAGCCCCAGCATTTT
cdr3_aa: CATSRDSHQPQHF

j_call: TRBJ1-5
v_call: TRBV7-2
d_call: -
clone_size: many
cdr3_nt: TGTGCCAGCAGCTTAGAATTAACGGGGTCGCCCCAGCATTTT
cdr3_aa: CASSLELTGSPQHF

j_call: TRBJ2-5
v_call: TRBV10-3
d_call: -
clone_size: many
cdr3_nt: TGTGCCACGGGAAATCCGGCCACACAAGAGACCCAGTACTTC
cdr3_aa: CATGNPATQETQYF

j_call: TRBJ2-7
v_call: TRBV4-1
d_call: -
clone_size: many
cdr3_nt: TGCGCCAGCAGCCCTGGCTACGAGCAGTACTTC
cdr3_aa: CASSPGYEQYF

j_call: TRBJ2-3
v_call: TRBV6-1
d_call: -
clone_size: many
cdr3_nt: TGTGCCAGCAGTGAACCTGATACGCAGTATTTT
cdr3_aa: CASSEPDTQYF

j_call: TRBJ1-2
v_call: TRBV10-2
d_call: -
clone_size: -
cdr3_nt: TGCGCCAGCAGAATACAGGGAAAACACTATGGCTACACCTTC
cdr3_aa: CASRIQGKHYGYTF

j_call: TRBJ2-1
v_call: TRBV15
d_call: TRBD1
clone_size: many
cdr3_nt: TGTGCCACCAGCAGGGCACAGGGGGCTTCGGGAATGAATGAGCAGTTCTTC
cdr3_aa: CATSRAQGASGMNEQFF

j_call: TRBJ2-2
v_call: TRBV7-9
d_call: -
clone_size: -
cdr3_nt: TGTGCCAGCAGCTTAGTGGCAAAAGGGGAGCTGTTTTTT
cdr3_aa: CASSLVAKGELFF

j_call: TRBJ1-4
v_call: TRBV7-6
d_call: TRBD1
clone_size: -
cdr3_nt: TGTGCCAGCAGCCTGACAGGGGCGCGAAATGAAAAACTGTTTTTT
cdr3_aa: CASSLTGARNEKLFF

j_call: TRBJ1-1
v_call: TRBV7-9
d_call: TRBD1
clone_size: few
cdr3_nt: TGTGCCAGCAGCAAGGGACAGTTGAACACTGAAGCTTTCTTT
cdr3_aa: CASSKGQLNTEAFF

j_call: TRBJ1-4
v_call: TRBV2
d_call: -
clone_size: many
cdr3_nt: TGTGCCAGCAGAAAGGACACGAATGAAAAACTGTTTTTT
cdr3_aa: CASRKDTNEKLFF

j_call: TRBJ2-1
v_call: TRBV19
d_call: -
clone_size: -
cdr3_nt: TGTGCCAGTAGTATAAAATCGGGCGCACACAGCCACAATGAGCAGTTCTTC
cdr3_aa: CASSIKSGAHSHNEQFF